The rows below give T cell receptor beta chains drawn from one sample of a study of cytotoxic CD8 clonotypes in ibrutinib-treated CLL. Some clones are missing from TCRdb's copy, which holds only in-frame ones; the method was immunoSEQ multiplex PCR. This sample has tens of thousands of clones, with roughly nine tenths found just once. The source material was PBMCs, sampled after 12 months of ibrutinib treatment. All receptors come from a human donor with chronic lymphocytic leukemia. CDR3s include the opening cysteine and the closing phenylalanine or tryptophan. Each record gives: J gene, V gene, D gene, clone size, CDR3 length, CDR3 protein, CDR3 DNA. The D gene is left open where the match is weak. A row's size may be missing; if present it is once, few, many or a size class.

>TRBJ1-3|TRBV28|TRBD1|-|17
CASSLLGTGTSGNTIYF
TGTGCCAGCAGTTTATTGGGGACAGGAACCTCTGGAAACACCATATATTTT
>TRBJ2-3|TRBV5-1|-|-|14
CASSLELATDTQYF
TGCGCCAGCAGCTTGGAACTAGCTACTGATACGCAGTATTTT
>TRBJ2-3|TRBV5-6|-|-|14
CASSLGVLTDTQYF
TGTGCCAGCAGCTTGGGAGTACTCACAGATACGCAGTATTTT
>TRBJ1-6|TRBV9|-|-|15
CASSVEGRIGSPLHF
TGTGCCAGCAGCGTAGAGGGCAGGATAGGATCACCCCTCCACTTT
>TRBJ2-1|TRBV9|TRBD2|-|15
CASSVGTSGYGEQFF
TGTGCCAGCAGCGTAGGGACTAGTGGCTACGGTGAGCAGTTCTTC
>TRBJ2-7|TRBV6-5|TRBD2|-|13
CASRPGGYNEQYF
TGTGCCAGCAGGCCGGGAGGCTATAACGAGCAGTACTTC
>TRBJ1-1|TRBV6-5|-|-|14
CASSYRRTHTEAFF
TGTGCCAGCAGTTACCGCCGGACCCACACTGAAGCTTTCTTT
>TRBJ1-1|TRBV30|-|once|13
CAWSPGRGTEAFF
TGTGCCTGGAGCCCGGGCAGGGGCACTGAAGCTTTCTTT
>TRBJ1-1|TRBV6-1|TRBD1|-|15
CASSTPGQGVAEAFF
TGTGCCAGCAGTACTCCGGGACAGGGGGTCGCTGAAGCTTTCTTT
>TRBJ1-3|TRBV20-1|-|-|11
CSASSGNTIYF
TGCAGTGCTAGCTCTGGAAACACCATATATTTT
>TRBJ2-1|TRBV18|TRBD2|-|18
CASSRRSPMTSGNNEQFF
TGTGCCAGCTCACGCCGTTCGCCTATGACTAGCGGAAACAATGAGCAGTTCTTC
>TRBJ1-1|TRBV6-1|-|-|14
CASSEGGGGTEAFF
TGTGCCAGCAGTGAAGGCGGGGGAGGAACTGAAGCTTTCTTT
>TRBJ1-2|TRBV2|-|-|14
CASSFYRANYGYTF
TGTGCCAGCAGTTTCTACAGAGCTAACTATGGCTACACCTTC
>TRBJ1-2|TRBV10-3|TRBD1|-|18
CAISETGQDREYGYGYTF
TGTGCCATCAGTGAGACGGGCCAGGACAGGGAGTATGGCTATGGCTACACCTTC
>TRBJ1-4|TRBV6-1|-|once|12
CASSGEDVELFF
TGTGCCAGCAGTGGGGAGGACGTCGAACTGTTTTTT
>TRBJ1-2|TRBV7-9|TRBD1|-|13
CASSLKTGDGYTF
TGTGCCAGCAGCTTAAAAACAGGGGATGGCTACACCTTC
>TRBJ2-2|TRBV5-1|TRBD2|-|17
CASSLQYPSGNTGELFF
TGCGCCAGCAGCTTGCAATATCCTAGCGGGAACACCGGGGAGCTGTTTTTT
>TRBJ2-1|TRBV5-1|-|-|13
CASSLSSNNEQFF
TGCGCCAGCAGCTTGTCTAGTAACAATGAGCAGTTCTTC
>TRBJ1-1|TRBV19|-|-|15
CASSGGAGLWTEAFF
TGTGCCAGTAGTGGCGGGGCAGGTCTTTGGACTGAAGCTTTCTTT
>TRBJ2-1|TRBV27|TRBD2|-|16
CASSLFGTSLDNEQFF
TGTGCCAGCAGTTTATTCGGGACTAGCCTCGACAATGAGCAGTTCTTC
>TRBJ2-5|TRBV19|-|-|13
CASKLRAGETQYF
TGTGCCAGCAAGTTGCGGGCGGGGGAGACCCAGTACTTC
>TRBJ2-7|TRBV28|TRBD2|-|17
CASSGRVAGGPRYEQYF
TGTGCCAGCAGTGGCCGGGTAGCGGGAGGGCCGCGTTATGAGCAGTACTTC
>TRBJ2-6|TRBV29-1|-|-|18
CSVETREKVRPGANVLTF
TGCAGCGTTGAAACGAGGGAGAAGGTTCGGCCGGGGGCCAACGTCCTGACTTTC
>TRBJ1-1|TRBV4-1|-|-|16
CASSQDRGGRNTEAFF
TGCGCCAGCAGCCAAGATCGGGGGGGCCGGAACACTGAAGCTTTCTTT
>TRBJ2-7|TRBV6-6|-|-|13
CASHSLFSHEQYF
TGTGCCAGCCACTCCCTATTTAGTCACGAGCAGTACTTC
>TRBJ2-7|TRBV2|-|-|11
CASSYAYEQYF
TGTGCCAGCAGTTACGCCTACGAGCAGTACTTC
>TRBJ1-1|TRBV7-9|TRBD1|-|13
CASSHKTGLEAFF
TGTGCCAGCAGCCACAAGACAGGGCTTGAAGCTTTCTTT
>TRBJ1-4|TRBV5-1|-|-|15
CASGPGQTTNEKLFF
TGCGCCAGCGGGCCTGGTCAAACAACTAATGAAAAACTGTTTTTT
>TRBJ2-5|TRBV5-1|TRBD2|-|16
CASSVTLAGGPETQYF
TGCGCCAGCAGCGTGACTTTAGCGGGAGGGCCCGAGACCCAGTACTTC
>TRBJ1-2|TRBV7-9|TRBD1|-|16
CASSSTGTGSYYGYTF
TGTGCCAGCAGCAGCACCGGGACAGGGTCGTACTATGGCTACACCTTC
>TRBJ1-2|TRBV15|-|-|12
CATSALGGGYTF
TGTGCCACCAGCGCCCTCGGGGGTGGCTACACCTTC
>TRBJ2-5|TRBV19|TRBD1|-|11
CASQGAETQYF
TGTGCCAGTCAGGGGGCGGAGACCCAGTACTTC
>TRBJ2-7|TRBV28|-|-|15
CASSLAEAPYYEQYF
TGTGCCAGCAGTTTAGCCGAGGCCCCCTACTACGAGCAGTACTTC
>TRBJ1-4|TRBV7-3|TRBD1|-|16
CASSPGQGVPNEKLFF
TGTGCCAGCAGCCCCGGACAGGGTGTACCTAATGAAAAACTGTTTTTT
>TRBJ2-7|TRBV27|-|-|13
CASMAIPHYEQYF
TGTGCCAGCATGGCGATTCCCCACTACGAGCAGTACTTC
>TRBJ1-4|TRBV11-1|-|-|15
CASSRTEATNEKLFF
TGTGCCAGCAGCAGGACAGAAGCAACTAATGAAAAACTGTTTTTT
>TRBJ1-1|TRBV18|-|-|18
CASSPLMVGFQGDTEAFF
TGTGCCAGCTCACCTTTAATGGTCGGGTTTCAGGGAGACACTGAAGCTTTCTTT
>TRBJ1-2|TRBV6-1|-|-|16
CASSDYGGRPNYGYTF
TGTGCCAGCAGTGACTATGGAGGGAGACCTAACTATGGCTACACCTTC
>TRBJ2-1|TRBV6-1|TRBD2|-|17
CASREPISGRDYNEQFF
TGTGCCAGCAGAGAACCAATTAGCGGGAGGGACTACAATGAGCAGTTCTTC
>TRBJ2-1|TRBV19|TRBD2|-|15
CASSHKTSGRAGQFF
TGTGCCAGTAGTCACAAGACTAGCGGGAGGGCAGGGCAGTTCTTC
>TRBJ2-7|TRBV10-3|-|-|15
CAISDSSRSSYEQYF
TGTGCCATCAGTGATTCTAGCAGAAGCTCCTACGAGCAGTACTTC
>TRBJ1-5|TRBV10-3|-|once|15
CAISESLWAGQPQHF
TGTGCCATCAGTGAGTCTCTATGGGCTGGCCAGCCCCAGCATTTT
>TRBJ2-5|TRBV14|-|once|14
CASSQDIGSETQYF
TGTGCCAGCAGCCAAGACATAGGGTCGGAGACCCAGTACTTC
>TRBJ1-1|TRBV19|-|-|16
CASRSRGSAMNTEAFF
TGTGCCAGTAGATCCCGGGGCAGTGCAATGAACACTGAAGCTTTCTTT
>TRBJ2-3|TRBV19|TRBD2|-|16
CASSIQASGSTDTQYF
TGTGCCAGTAGTATCCAGGCTAGCGGTAGCACAGATACGCAGTATTTT
>TRBJ2-3|TRBV28|TRBD1|-|16
CASSQGQGPNTDTQYF
TGTGCCAGCAGCCAGGGACAGGGGCCCAATACAGATACGCAGTATTTT
>TRBJ2-7|TRBV5-4|-|-|12
CASSLGRDEQYF
TGTGCCAGCAGCTTGGGGCGGGACGAGCAGTACTTC
>TRBJ2-6|TRBV30|-|-|17
CAWRRGRSRSGANVLTF
TGTGCCTGGAGACGGGGGCGGTCCCGCTCTGGGGCCAACGTCCTGACTTTC
>TRBJ1-1|TRBV12-5|-|-|14
CASGLATPTGEAFF
TGTGCTAGTGGTTTGGCAACGCCGACCGGCGAAGCTTTCTTT
>TRBJ2-7|TRBV5-4|-|once|14
CASSPALAIGEQYF
TGTGCCAGCAGCCCGGCCCTAGCGATTGGCGAGCAGTACTTC
>TRBJ2-5|TRBV11-2|TRBD2|-|15
CASTHSGRVRETQYF
TGTGCCAGCACCCATAGCGGGAGGGTCCGAGAGACCCAGTACTTC
>TRBJ1-2|TRBV7-2|-|-|16
CASSSLGPSAGGGYTF
TGTGCCAGCAGCTCTTTGGGGCCCAGTGCGGGAGGCGGCTACACCTTC
>TRBJ2-7|TRBV18|TRBD1|-|15
CASSPATGIGYEQYF
TGTGCCAGCTCACCAGCGACAGGGATTGGGTACGAGCAGTACTTC
>TRBJ1-5|TRBV19|-|-|19
CASSIRVPGDRIINQPQHF
TGTGCCAGTAGTATCCGGGTTCCGGGGGATCGTATTATCAATCAGCCCCAGCATTTT
>TRBJ1-2|TRBV4-3|-|-|16
CASSQEGGWNDDGYTF
TGCGCCAGCAGCCAAGAAGGAGGGTGGAACGATGATGGCTACACCTTC
>TRBJ2-1|TRBV7-3|TRBD2|once|17
CASSHYGRSGETNEQFF
TGTGCCAGCAGCCACTATGGGCGTAGCGGGGAGACCAATGAGCAGTTCTTC
>TRBJ2-1|TRBV7-8|-|-|18
CASSLLERVGKTYNEQFF
TGTGCCAGCAGCTTACTGGAGAGGGTAGGGAAAACCTACAATGAGCAGTTCTTC